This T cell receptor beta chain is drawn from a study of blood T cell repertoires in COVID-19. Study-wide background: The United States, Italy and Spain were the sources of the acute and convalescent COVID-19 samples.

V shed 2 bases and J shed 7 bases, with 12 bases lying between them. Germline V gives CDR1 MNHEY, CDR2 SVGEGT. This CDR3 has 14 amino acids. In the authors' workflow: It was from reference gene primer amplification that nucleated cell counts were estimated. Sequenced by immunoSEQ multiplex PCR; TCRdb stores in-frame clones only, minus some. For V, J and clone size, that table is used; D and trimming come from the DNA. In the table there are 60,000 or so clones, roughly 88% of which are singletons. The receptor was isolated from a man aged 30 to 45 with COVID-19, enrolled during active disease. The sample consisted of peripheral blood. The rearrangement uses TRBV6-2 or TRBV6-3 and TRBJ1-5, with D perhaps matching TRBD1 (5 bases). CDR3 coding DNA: TGTGCCAGCAGTTACGGAGGGGCTTGGCAGCCCCAGCATTTT. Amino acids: CASSYGGAWQPQHF.